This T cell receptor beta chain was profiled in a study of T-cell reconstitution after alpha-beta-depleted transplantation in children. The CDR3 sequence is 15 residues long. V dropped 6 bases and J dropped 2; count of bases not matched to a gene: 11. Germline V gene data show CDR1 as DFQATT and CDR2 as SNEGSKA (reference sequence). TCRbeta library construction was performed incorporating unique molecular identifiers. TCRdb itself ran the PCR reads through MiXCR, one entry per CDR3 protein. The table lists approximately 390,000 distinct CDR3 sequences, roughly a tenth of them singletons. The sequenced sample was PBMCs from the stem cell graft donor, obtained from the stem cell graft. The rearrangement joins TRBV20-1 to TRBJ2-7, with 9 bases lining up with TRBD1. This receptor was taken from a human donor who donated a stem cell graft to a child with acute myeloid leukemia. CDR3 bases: TGCAGTGCCAGAAGCCGGGACAGGGCGACCTACGAGCAGTACTTC. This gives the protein CSARSRDRATYEQYF.